The T cell receptor (beta chain) described here comes from a study of CD8 T cells in ankylosing spondylitis (dated by TCRdb to the late 2010s). General notes on the study: T cell receptor beta repertoires were profiled in healthy donors and ankylosing spondylitis patients so that disease-linked TCR variants could be found. Peripheral blood samples were taken, and synovial fluid was additionally collected from ankylosing spondylitis patients. In total, the full study cohort was made up of 100 to 140 healthy donors and roughly 27 ankylosing spondylitis patients. General study outcomes and caveats: Some TCR beta motif variants had previously been reported in synovial fluid and blood of reactive arthritis patients, which suggested common disease-initiation mechanisms. A CD8+ phenotype was shown by the disease-linked clones, which were found at relatively low frequencies in peripheral blood. The disease-linked clones were reported to be significantly enriched in matched synovial fluid samples from ankylosing spondylitis patients. Blood from ankylosing spondylitis patients appeared to be characterized by a TCR beta motif made up of under 10 highly homologous amino acid variants.

The CDR3 runs 15 amino acids, cysteine and phenylalanine included. The read is trimmed to its CDR3 DNA, 45 bases read in frame from base 1. From the germline V gene, CDR1 is SGHAT and CDR2 is FQNNGV. The germline ends are 10 bases apart after V is trimmed by 2 bases and J by 1 base. This clonotype was counted ten times or more. This receptor's antigen is unknown. No per-base quality is available; no much larger clone lies one base away. Sequencing used an Illumina HiSeq 2500. Quantitative 5'-RACE with molecular barcodes was the method used to prepare the TCR beta libraries. Per the source publication's procedure: Disease-linked TCR variants were identified with a new computational method built on a probabilistic model of VDJ rearrangement. TCRdb passed the public sequencing reads through fastp at Q25 and MiXCR, retaining productive beta sequences. Every CDR3 protein is listed once, alongside the most common genes and DNA of its rows. Clone size and V and J calls follow TCRdb, not the original study. The sample table lists about 140,000 distinct CDR3 sequences, approximately 10% of them with a count of one. The ten biggest clones cover over 4% of the sample.

The origin of this receptor is a female donor with ankylosing spondylitis or in good health (not recorded which). The material sequenced was blood, either unsorted or a sorted T cell fraction (not recorded which). The rearranged chain carries TRBV11-2 and TRBJ2-3; TRBD1 might be the D gene, on 6 matching bases. The nucleotide sequence is TGTGCCAGCAGCTTACCCTGGACAGGCACAGATACGCAGTATTTT. Its translation is CASSLPWTGTDTQYF.